This T cell receptor beta chain was identified during a study of OX40 agonist ivuxolimab in advanced cancers. Background on the study: Given to patients was ivuxolimab, an agonistic anti-OX40 (CD134) antibody.

Clones were sequenced by immunoSEQ multiplex PCR, and TCRdb holds only the in-frame ones, with some missing. This table has 50,000 to 80,000 clones, around 80% appearing once. The germline CDR1 and CDR2 sequences are MNHNS and SASEGT. The CDR3 length is 15 residues. V dropped 1 base and J dropped 7; count of bases not matched to a gene: 5. This clonotype was obtained from an adult with an advanced solid tumor such as melanoma, head and neck, liver or kidney cancer. The chain recombines TRBV6-1 with TRBJ2-3; TRBD1 agrees at 10 bases. This specimen was CD4+ or CD8+ T cells sorted from blood, taken in a trial of the OX40 agonist ivuxolimab. The CDR3 bases are TGTGCCAGCAGTGAAGGGACAGGGGGTGTGAATACGCAGTATTTT. Amino acids: CASSEGTGGVNTQYF.